These 31 T cell receptor beta chains came from one sample sequenced in a study of spatial heterogeneity in lung cancer. Regarding time point: blood taken at disease recurrence. Sequencing covered unsorted whole RNA taken from tumor, nontumor lung or frozen PBMC. TCRdb reprocessed the 5' RACE reads via MiXCR and lists one record per CDR3 protein. Of roughly 150 distinct CDR3 sequences listed, roughly 47% were seen once; the top ten hold approximately 48%. The sample consisted of PBMCs, taken at recurrence. The receptors derive from a male donor with early-stage non-small cell lung cancer.

As concerns this clonotype: The library was prepared for alpha chains; this beta chain is a stray read, so its frequency means little. This chain connects TRBV13 to TRBJ2-7; D perhaps matches TRBD2 (6 bases). V was shortened by 1 base and J by 5 bases, with 12 bases between the two germline ends. This CDR3 is 14 amino acids long. Germline CDR1 PRHDT, CDR2 FYEKMQ (reference sequence). Written as DNA, the CDR3 is TGTGCCAGCAGCTTAGCCACCGGGAGACACGAGCAGTACTTC. Its protein product is CASSLATGRHEQYF.

This clonotype is judged hyperexpanded (1% or more). This beta chain is an off-target read within a library intended for alpha chains, so its frequency means little. V usage is TRBV2 and J usage is TRBJ2-1; maybe TRBD2 (5 bases). V was shortened by 5 bases and J by 7 bases, with 12 bases between the two germline ends. The CDR3 has 13 residues. The germline gives CDR1 SNHLY, CDR2 FYNNEI. The CDR3 spells CASSWTVGNEQFF. CDR3 DNA sequence: TGTGCCAGCAGTTGGACTGTCGGAAATGAGCAGTTCTTC. The full variable domain, its missing parts supplied by reference TRBV2 and TRBJ2-1, is EPEVTQTPSHQVTQMGQEVILRCVPISNHLYFYWYRQILGQKVEFLVSFYNNEISEKSEIFDDQFSVERPDGSNFTLKIRSTKLEDSAMYFCASSWTVGNEQFFGPGTRLTVL.

The count of this clonotype is one. This beta chain is an unintended read in a library built for alpha chains; its size means little. This chain connects TRBV7-9 to TRBJ1-1; D might be TRBD1 (6 bases). This CDR3 contains 14 residues. Germline lookup yields CDR1 SEHNR and CDR2 FQNEAQ (reference sequence). V lost 3 bases, J lost 4 bases, and 12 bases lay in between. As DNA, the CDR3 is TGTGCCAGCAGCTTGACAGGAGGGACCACTGAAGCTTTCTTT. Translated: CASSLTGGTTEAFF.

Note on this clonotype: This beta chain turned up in a library designed for alpha chains; as an off-target read, its abundance says little. The chain combines TRBV20-1 with TRBJ2-7; D is ambiguous. Trimming took off 3 bases at V and 0 bases at J, with 12 bases between the two ends. The germline V gene encodes CDR1 DFQATT and CDR2 SNEGSKA (reference sequence). CDR3 length: 14 residues. The CDR3 loop is CSASPRSFSYEQYF. The CDR3 DNA is TGCAGTGCTAGCCCACGCAGTTTCTCCTACGAGCAGTACTTC.

This clonotype was found a few times. This beta chain is an unintended read in a library built for alpha chains; its size means little. The chain carries TRBV20-1 and TRBJ2-1; TRBD1 agrees at 7 bases. The CDR3 consists of 14 residues. J lost 5 bases, V lost 2 bases, and 6 bases had no gene match. Looked up from germline, CDR1 is DFQATT and CDR2 is SNEGSKA (reference sequence). As DNA, the CDR3 is TGCAGTGCTAGAACTAACAGGGGCAACAATGAGCAGTTCTTC. This translates into CSARTNRGNNEQFF.

Remarks on this clonotype: A library prepared for alpha chains yielded this beta chain as an off-target read; its size is of little meaning. The V gene is TRBV3-2, the J gene TRBJ2-1; the D call in the table, TRBD1, was not verified against the DNA. TRBV3-2 has pseudogene status. The CDR3 is 16 amino acids. Written as DNA, the CDR3 is TGTGCCAGCAGCCAAGACCCCGGGACAGGGGATAATGAGCAGTTCTTC. Translated: CASSQDPGTGDNEQFF.

Remarks on this clonotype: The library was prepared for alpha chains; this beta chain is a stray read, so its frequency means little. J is TRBJ2-7 and V is TRBV6-5, with D possibly TRBD2 on 6 matching bases. CDR1 is MNHEY and CDR2 is SVGAGI in the germline V gene. V was trimmed by 2 bases and J by 6 bases, leaving 17 bases between them. There are 15 residues in the CDR3. CDR3: CASSYTAGLTLEQYF. The CDR3 bases are TGTGCCAGCAGTTACACCGCGGGGCTCACCCTCGAGCAGTACTTC.

On this clonotype: Since it is a stray read in a library aimed at alpha chains, this beta chain has a size that is not meaningful. J is TRBJ2-3 and V is TRBV6-1; D call uncertain. The CDR3 runs 13 residues. Trimming left V 3 bases short and J 2 bases short, with 6 bases between. Germline-derived CDR1 and CDR2 are MNHNS and SASEGT. CDR3 in amino acids: CASSELFTDTQYF. CDR3 nucleotides: TGTGCCAGCAGTGAGCTCTTCACAGATACGCAGTATTTT.

As to this clonotype: The library was prepared for alpha chains; this beta chain is a stray read, so its frequency means little. The chain recombines TRBV29-1 with TRBJ2-1; D may be TRBD1 (6 bases). The CDR3 runs to 12 residues. The V end lost 2 bases, the J end lost 9 bases, and 11 bases lay between the germline ends. In germline, CDR1 is SQVTM, CDR2 ANQGSEA. CDR3 sequence reads: CSVEPGEGEQFF. The DNA of the CDR3 is TGCAGCGTTGAACCAGGGGAAGGTGAGCAGTTCTTC.

In its sample, this clonotype was seen a few times. The library was prepared for alpha chains; this beta chain is a stray read, so its frequency means little. The chain carries TRBV14 and TRBJ2-3; tentative D call: TRBD1 (5 bases). V was pared by 5 bases and J by 6 bases, with 18 bases between. The CDR3 contains 15 residues. CDR1 is SGHDN and CDR2 is FVKESK in the germline V gene. CDR3 bases: TGTGCCAGCAGCGCCCGGAGCAGGGCGACGGATACGCAGTATTTT. Protein sequence: CASSARSRATDTQYF.

On this clonotype itself: A library made for alpha chains picked up this beta chain off target, so its size means little. J is TRBJ2-7 and V is TRBV2, with TRBD1 matching 7 bases. This CDR3 is 14 amino acids long. CDR1 SNHLY and CDR2 FYNNEI come from the germline V gene. The junction had 9 bases not matched to a gene; V was cut back by 4 bases and J by 6 bases. CDR3 region: CASSGGTVRGEQYF. In nucleotides, the CDR3 is TGTGCCAGCAGTGGGGGGACAGTGAGGGGCGAGCAGTACTTC.

Points on this clonotype: This beta chain came through as a stray read in a library set up for alpha chains, and its size says little. The chain joins TRBV12-3 or TRBV12-4 to TRBJ2-1; D is unclear. V was pared by 3 bases and J by 5 bases, with 2 bases between. The CDR3 sequence is 11 residues long. The CDR3 region is CASSFNNEQFF. The CDR3 region has the DNA TGTGCCAGCAGTTTCAACAATGAGCAGTTCTTC.

With regard to this clonotype: This beta chain is a stray sequence in a library constructed for alpha chains; its clone size is not meaningful. The chain has TRBV13 and TRBJ1-1, with TRBD1 as a possible D gene (5 bases). V lost 3 bases and J lost 0, with 11 bases in between. The CDR3 loop spans 15 amino acids. Germline V lookup: CDR1 PRHDT, CDR2 FYEKMQ (reference sequence). This CDR3 reads CASSFLGRMNTEAFF. In nucleotides, the CDR3 is TGTGCCAGCAGCTTCTTGGGGCGGATGAACACTGAAGCTTTCTTT.

This clonotype was counted only a few times. This beta chain is an unintended read in a library built for alpha chains; its size means little. The gene calls are TRBV6-5 and TRBJ2-1, with D tentatively TRBD2 (5 bases). This CDR3 has 14 residues. The germline CDR1 and CDR2 sequences are MNHEY and SVGAGI. Trimming stripped 0 bases from V and 7 bases from J, with 10 bases between. The CDR3 protein is CASSYSGLANEQFF. CDR3 DNA sequence: TGTGCCAGCAGTTACTCGGGTCTAGCAAATGAGCAGTTCTTC.

Comments on this clonotype: For a library built for alpha chains, this beta chain is a stray read; little rests on its size. The chain employs TRBV28 and TRBJ2-1, with D possibly matching TRBD2 (5 bases). Looked up from germline, CDR1 is MDHEN and CDR2 is SYDVKM. V was pared by 3 bases and J by 7 bases, with 10 bases between. This CDR3 comprises 13 residues. The DNA of the CDR3 is TGTGCCAGCAGTTTTGAGGGTGGTAATGAGCAGTTCTTC. It translates to CASSFEGGNEQFF.

A note on this clonotype: Found in a library prepared for alpha chains, this beta chain is an off-target read, and its abundance has little meaning. V gene TRBV10-3 combines with J gene TRBJ2-7; 7 nucleotides agree with TRBD1. CDR1 is ENHRY and CDR2 is SYGVKD in the germline V gene. This CDR3 comprises 14 residues. V was clipped by 3 bases and J by 5 bases; unmatched bases: 7. The CDR3 DNA sequence: TGTGCCATCAGTGAAGACAGGGTCGGGGACGAGCAGTACTTC. Protein product: CAISEDRVGDEQYF.

Details on this clonotype: This beta chain is off target for a library built for alpha chains, so its abundance means little. V and J are TRBV5-1 and TRBJ1-2; 8 bases agree with TRBD1. The V gene's germline CDR1 is SGHRS and CDR2 YFSETQ. The V segment lost 4 bases and the J segment 4 bases; nucleotides outside the gene matches: 6. The CDR3 contains 14 residues. CDR3 sequence reads: CASSTGQESYGYTF. The CDR3 nucleotides read TGCGCCAGCAGCACGGGACAGGAAAGCTATGGCTACACCTTC. The full variable domain, in which reference TRBV5-1 and TRBJ1-2 provide the parts outside the CDR3, is KAGVTQTPRYLIKTRGQQVTLSCSPISGHRSVSWYQQTPGQGLQFLFEYFSETQRNKGNFPGRFSGRQFSNSRSEMNVSTLELGDSALYLCASSTGQESYGYTFGSGTRLTVV.

As concerns this clonotype: Found in a library prepared for alpha chains, this beta chain is an off-target read, and its abundance has little meaning. V gene TRBV20-1 combines with J gene TRBJ2-7; D may be TRBD1 or TRBD2 (6 bases each). Trimming left V 5 bases short and J 7 bases short, with 15 bases between. The V gene's germline CDR1 is DFQATT and CDR2 SNEGSKA (reference sequence). This CDR3 contains 12 residues. The CDR3: CSASPGAGEQYF. DNA of the CDR3: TGCAGTGCTTCTCCGGGGGCCGGGGAGCAGTACTTC.

A remark on this clonotype: Being off target in a library aimed at alpha chains, this beta chain has a size of little meaning. The chain links TRBV20-1 to TRBJ2-5; D is unresolved. V was clipped by 0 bases and J by 7 bases, with 3 bases between them. The length of the CDR3 is 10 residues. Germline loops: CDR1 DFQATT, CDR2 SNEGSKA (reference sequence). In nucleotides, the CDR3 is TGCAGTGCTAGAGAGGGGACCCAGTACTTC. Residues: CSAREGTQYF.

The sample holds a few counts of this clonotype. The size of this beta chain means little, since it is a stray read in a library made for alpha chains. The chain has TRBV4-2 and TRBJ2-7, with unresolved D. Trimming shortened V by 4 bases and J by 0 bases, and 4 bases separated the two germline ends. Germline V gene sequence: CDR1 LGHNA, CDR2 YNFKEQ. CDR3 size: 12 residues. CDR3 nucleotides: TGTGCCAGCAGCCGAGACTCCTACGAGCAGTACTTC. As protein: CASSRDSYEQYF.

The table lists this clonotype with a count of one. This beta chain came through as a stray read in a library set up for alpha chains, and its size says little. The genes are TRBV9 and TRBJ2-7; 7 nucleotides match TRBD2. Unmatched junction bases numbered 7, after V lost 3 bases and J lost 4 bases. CDR1 SGDLS and CDR2 YYNGEE come from the germline V gene. This CDR3 is built from 14 residues. In DNA, the CDR3 is TGTGCCAGCAGCGGCAGCGGGGTAGGGTACGAGCAGTACTTC. This translates into CASSGSGVGYEQYF. Based on the CDR3 plus reference TRBV9 and TRBJ2-7, the full variable domain is DSGVTQTPKHLITATGQRVTLRCSPRSGDLSVYWYQQSLDQGLQFLIQYYNGEERAKGNILERFSAQQFPDLHSELNLSSLELGDSALYFCASSGSGVGYEQYFGPGTRLTVT.

Turning to this clonotype: Being off target in a library aimed at alpha chains, this beta chain has a size of little meaning. This rearrangement joins TRBV7-2 to TRBJ2-3; TRBD2 might be the D (5 bases). The CDR3 covers 12 residues. Germline loops: CDR1 SGHTA, CDR2 FQGNSA. V lost 7 bases to trimming and J lost 6 bases, with 11 bases between them. The CDR3 DNA reads as TGTGCCAGCACCTACAGAGGGGATACGCAGTATTTT. It yields the protein CASTYRGDTQYF.

In the case of this clonotype: This beta chain turned up in a library designed for alpha chains; as an off-target read, its abundance says little. J is TRBJ2-3 and V is TRBV29-1, with a possible D match to TRBD1 (5 bases). Deletions cut 6 bases from V and 6 bases from J, with 10 bases between. This CDR3 region has 11 residues. CDR1 SQVTM and CDR2 ANQGSEA come from the germline V gene. CDR3 bases: TGCAGCGTGCGCCAGGGTGATACGCAGTATTTT. Amino acid sequence: CSVRQGDTQYF.

A remark on this clonotype: The size of this beta chain means little, since it is a stray read in a library made for alpha chains. V usage is TRBV5-1 and J usage is TRBJ2-3, with a weak D call TRBD2 (6 bases). Trimming removed 4 bases at V and 0 bases at J, with 9 bases between. The CDR3 contains 14 residues. The germline V gene encodes CDR1 SGHRS and CDR2 YFSETQ. CDR3 sequence (DNA): TGCGCCAGCAGCACGGACTACAGCACAGATACGCAGTATTTT. Encoded protein: CASSTDYSTDTQYF.

In the case of this clonotype: This beta chain is a stray sequence in a library constructed for alpha chains; its clone size is not meaningful. The chain couples TRBV7-3 to TRBJ2-7; D gene ambiguous. There are 12 residues in the CDR3. V lost 2 bases, J lost 5 bases, and 7 bases lay in between. CDR1 SGHTA and CDR2 FQGTGA come from the germline V gene. The CDR3 nucleotides read TGTGCCAGCAGCTTACCAGGCAACGAGCAGTACTTC. It specifies CASSLPGNEQYF.

To note about this clonotype: This beta chain is a stray read from a library made for alpha chains; its abundance is not meaningful. This rearrangement joins TRBV5-1 to TRBJ2-5, with D tentatively TRBD1 (5 bases). CDR3 length equals 14 residues. The V and J ends lost 5 bases and 1 base respectively, with 12 bases between them. CDR1 SGHRS and CDR2 YFSETQ come from the germline V gene. CDR3 amino acids: CASSSWGPQETQYF. CDR3 bases: TGCGCCAGCAGTAGCTGGGGCCCCCAAGAGACCCAGTACTTC.

This clonotype qualifies as hyperexpanded. This beta chain is a stray read from a library made for alpha chains; its abundance is not meaningful. V gene TRBV7-2 combines with J gene TRBJ2-5, with 8 bases aligning to TRBD2. CDR1 SGHTA and CDR2 FQGNSA come from the germline V gene. CDR3 length equals 12 residues. V lost 6 bases to trimming and J lost 3 bases; unmatched junction nucleotides: 0. The CDR3 sequence is CASSSGEETQYF. CDR3 in DNA: TGTGCCAGCAGTAGCGGGGAAGAGACCCAGTACTTC.

To note about this clonotype: For a library built for alpha chains, this beta chain is a stray read; little rests on its size. The chain combines TRBV7-2 with TRBJ2-7; D is undetermined. The CDR3 runs to 14 residues. CDR1 and CDR2 (germline): SGHTA, FQGNSA. V gave up 5 bases and J gave up 6 bases, with 17 bases separating them. In DNA, the CDR3 is TGTGCCAGCAGCCCGGCATTGGCTCCGGGCGAGCAGTACTTC. Its translation: CASSPALAPGEQYF.

With regard to this clonotype: Since the library was made to target alpha chains, this beta chain is a stray read and its abundance is not meaningful. This chain joins TRBV3-1 and TRBJ1-4, with 7 bases fitting TRBD1. The J segment lost 12 bases and the V segment lost 3 bases, leaving 7 bases of the junction unmatched. CDR1 is LGHDT and CDR2 is YNNKEL in the germline V gene (reference sequence). CDR3 length equals 13 residues. CDR3: CASSHSDRAELFF. Written as DNA, the CDR3 is TGTGCCAGCAGCCACTCAGACAGGGCGGAACTGTTTTTT.

About this clonotype itself: This beta chain appears as a stray read in a library generated for alpha chains; its size is not informative. The chain recombines TRBV7-8 with TRBJ2-3, with D possibly matching TRBD1 (5 bases). The length of the CDR3 is 13 residues. Germline-derived CDR1 and CDR2 are SGHVS and FQNEAQ. Trimming removed 5 bases from V and 5 bases from J, with 11 bases in between. The CDR3 region has the DNA TGTGCCAGCAGCGAGAGGCAGGGAGATACGCAGTATTTT. Translation: CASSERQGDTQYF.

Points on this clonotype: Because this beta chain is a stray read in a library intended to capture alpha chains, its abundance should not be given much weight. The chain joins TRBV11-2 to TRBJ2-1, with 16 positions matching TRBD2. V lost 4 bases and J lost 7; bases outside the gene matches: 13. The germline CDR1 and CDR2 sequences are SGHAT and FQNNGV. This CDR3 is 19 amino acids long. The CDR3 loop is CASSSPSGLAGGPRNEQFF. The CDR3 coding sequence is TGTGCCAGCAGCTCACCCTCGGGACTAGCGGGGGGGCCTAGGAATGAGCAGTTCTTC.